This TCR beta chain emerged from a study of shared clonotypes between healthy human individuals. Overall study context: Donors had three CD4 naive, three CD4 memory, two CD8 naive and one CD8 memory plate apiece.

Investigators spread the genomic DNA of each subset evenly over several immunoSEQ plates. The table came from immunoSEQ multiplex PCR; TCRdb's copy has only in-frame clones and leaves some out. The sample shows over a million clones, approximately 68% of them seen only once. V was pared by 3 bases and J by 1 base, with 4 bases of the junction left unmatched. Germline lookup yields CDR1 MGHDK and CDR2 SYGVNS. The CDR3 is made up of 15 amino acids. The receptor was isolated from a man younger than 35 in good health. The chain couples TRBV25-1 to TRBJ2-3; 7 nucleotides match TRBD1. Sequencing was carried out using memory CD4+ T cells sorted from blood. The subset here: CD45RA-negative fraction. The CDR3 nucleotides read TGTGCCAGCAGTGACCGACAGGGCGGCACAGATACGCAGTATTTT. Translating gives CASSDRQGGTDTQYF.